This TCR beta chain was identified during a study of OX40 agonist ivuxolimab in advanced cancers. Study-wide background: Patients got intravenous ivuxolimab at 0.01 to 10 mg/kg every 2 weeks. Partial responses were achieved by three patients: one hepatocellular carcinoma, two cutaneous melanoma. The study, taken as a whole, reports: Patients with a partial response at 0.1-3.0 mg/kg had among the lowest clonal expansion.

This clone has only one observation. The antigen is unknown. This CDR3 contains 15 residues. The V gene lost 0 bases and the J gene lost 3 bases, with 8 bases spanning the gap. CDR1 and CDR2 (germline): LGHNA, YSLEER. The repertoire was sequenced with immunoSEQ multiplex PCR; TCRdb's copy has only in-frame clones and lacks some. The sample yields over 75,000 clones, roughly 92% seen once. The genes are TRBV4-3 and TRBJ2-2; maybe TRBD1 (6 bases). Sample: CD4+ or CD8+ T cells sorted from blood, taken in a trial of the OX40 agonist ivuxolimab. This TCR derives from an adult with an advanced solid tumor such as melanoma, head and neck, liver or kidney cancer. DNA of the CDR3: TGCGCCAGCAGCCAAGACCAGGGGCACACCGGGGAGCTGTTTTTT. Its protein product is CASSQDQGHTGELFF.